This TCR beta chain was recovered during a study of cytomegalovirus exposure and HLA in healthy donors (dated by TCRdb to the late 2010s). Regarding the research as a whole: An earlier analysis of under 600 of the donors reported roughly 270 Gb of sequence data and roughly 110 million unique TCR beta sequences from approximately 180 million T cells. An early release that covered about 600 HLA-typed donors contained approximately 300 gigabases of sequencing data and 85 million to 100 million unique TCR sequences. Among the roughly 370 genotyped donors, about 85% belonged to the genetic ancestry cluster associated with self-reported Caucasian donors. The study aimed to test whether cataloging public T cell receptors could reveal signatures of past pathogen exposure. The T cell repertoires of around 670 subjects were profiled by immunosequencing and related to cytomegalovirus serostatus. Besides the first cohort of roughly 700 subjects, a separate validation cohort made up of about 120 different subjects was used. The study combined high-throughput TCR immunosequencing, statistical association of individual TCRs with disease status, and machine learning to predict cytomegalovirus infection status. To study patterns of TCR occurrence, a later analysis re-analyzed previously published TCR beta repertoires from 600 to 750 donors and added high-resolution HLA genotyping. Rather than using new phenotypic data, the later analysis identified candidate immune exposures from TCR beta sequences and from how often those sequences occurred across donors. An earlier analysis of several hundred of the donors applied high-throughput TCR beta sequencing to assess whether each TCR beta V gene segment acted as functional or pseudogenic. Donor age, sex, ethnicity and CMV serostatus were compiled together with the repertoire data. A later genetic analysis used genome-wide SNP genotypes for about 65% of the roughly 670 donors, treating that subset as a discovery cohort. All discovery cohort repertoires had been generated using a single sequencing platform. Both class I and class II loci were covered by HLA typing, at four-digit resolution. Typing coverage differed by locus: A, B, C, DRB1 and DQB1 were typed in about 629-640 donors, DQA1 in about 550, DPA1 in over 600, and DPB1 in 400 to 480. Because of strong linkage in the cohort, a few DR-DQ haplotypes were treated as single units for association and clustering. Across 300 to 500 genotyped donors of the cohort, an average of roughly 200,000 unique TCR beta nucleotide sequences per donor were sequenced, and 15% to 20% of those sequences were non-productive. Study-wide conclusions, independent of this receptor: A later analysis found that most CMV-associated TCR beta chains appeared HLA-restricted, with HLA associations seemingly driven largely by CMV exposure. Around 16 rarely observed V segments, including chromosome 9 orphons, were excluded from the earlier analysis of approximately 500 of the donors because counts were too low. Compared with equally common non-associated chains, HLA-associated TCR beta chains in a later analysis were more clonally expanded and had lower generation probabilities. In an earlier analysis of approximately 600 of the donors, most TCR beta V segments were observed in productive rearrangements about 87% or about 30% of the time, broadly matching IMGT annotations. In both the original and validation cohorts, the classifier was reported to diagnose cytomegalovirus status with high specificity and sensitivity. The study listed 150 to 200 TCR beta chains as associated with cytomegalovirus. Immune exposure information for the cohort was limited to CMV serostatus. Only TCR beta chains were sequenced in this cohort, and the absence of alpha or paired-chain data limited detectable features. Across donors, most TCR sequences were observed very rarely, whereas some public TCRs were present in many individuals. Correlated functional status among segregating V segments might reflect linkage disequilibrium, but an unknown experimental factor could not be ruled out. When HLA alleles, especially DR and DQ, strongly co-occurred, TCR associations were difficult to assign to individual alleles. A group of highly shared sequence variants was considered likely to be a technical artifact of the sequencing pipeline. In vitro tests confirmed that a few of the cytomegalovirus-associated TCR beta chains recognize cytomegalovirus antigens. Because HLA typing was missing for some donors at each locus, association tests included only the typed subset. Several of the top co-occurrence clusters appeared to be linked to parvovirus B19, influenza, CMV and Epstein-Barr virus, according to a later analysis. Sequencing depth was assumed to be roughly uniform across donors in the presence/absence analyses, though that assumption may not hold. Specific HLA alleles were associated with 15,000 to 20,000 TCR beta sequences at a false discovery rate of 0.05 in a later analysis. A later genetic analysis associated a missense DCLRE1C variant with V-gene and J-gene trimming of TCR beta chains, and an independent cohort replicated the association. The authors suggested that the approach could potentially be generalized to other disease states and immunological phenotypes. In a later analysis, the rate of TCR association differed among HLA loci, with DRB1 alleles having the most associated TCRs and HLA-C alleles having the fewest. Because the 87-base-pair reads could not distinguish some IMGT-functional V segments, including TRBV6-2 and TRBV6-3, those segments were excluded. A later genetic analysis reported fewer N-insertions in productive TCRs among donors in an Asian-associated ancestry cluster than the roughly 700-donor mean. A further reported finding was that TCR beta sequences accurately predicted the HLA-A and HLA-B alleles for most subjects in the first cohort.

Per the germline V gene, WSHSY is the CDR1 and SAAADI is the CDR2. V trim: 3 bases; J trim: 1 base; unmatched bases: 12. Including cysteine and phenylalanine, the CDR3 has 18 amino acids. Just CDR3 DNA is preserved here, 54 bases in frame from base 1. Receptors were amplified or captured by the immunoSEQ multiplex PCR assay. For the multiplex PCR, a mixture combining 60 forward primers for TCR Vbeta segments and 13 reverse primers for TCR Jbeta segments was used. The CDR3 region of rearranged TCR beta genes was amplified from genomic DNA by a multiplex PCR assay. On the Illumina HiSeq System, the amplified TCR beta libraries were sequenced as 87-base-pair reads. Concerning the study's data processing: A later analysis tallied roughly 76 million unique TCR beta chains across the approximately 670 repertoires, and around 10 million of those chains were shared by two or more donors. Raw reads were error-corrected and collapsed into unique sequences by a nearest-neighbor algorithm in which closely related sequences were merged to remove PCR and sequencing errors. CDR3 sequences were aligned to IMGT reference sequences to assign V, D and J gene segments. For a sequence to be retained, a match of at least six nucleotides to both a V gene segment and a J gene segment was required. Rearrangements were called productive when the CDR3 lacked stop codons and stayed in frame with V and J; all others were non-productive. Following IMGT convention, CDR3 was defined as the stretch from the second conserved V-encoded cysteine to the conserved J-encoded phenylalanine. Sequences without an unambiguous match to a single V gene segment were excluded from the earlier analysis of about 600 of the donors. In an earlier analysis of 587 of the donors, V segments were called functional above 56.7% productive rearrangements and were called segregating when the between-donor standard deviation exceeded 5%. A statistical classification framework was developed to diagnose cytomegalovirus status using the catalog of TCR beta chain sequences. In a later analysis, V and J genes were assigned by comparing TCR nucleotide sequences against IMGT/GENE-DB human TR gene sequences. In a later analysis, CDR3 sequences and most-parsimonious VDJ recombination scenarios were assigned using the TCRdist pipeline. A later analysis defined each TCR beta chain by its CDR3 amino acid sequence plus V-gene family, and excluded reads lacking a unique V-gene family. To address suspected cross-contamination and a sequencing artifact, a later analysis removed 450 to 700 highly shared, low-generation-probability nucleotide sequences. A later analysis calculated a clonal expansion index for each public chain from normalized within-repertoire ranks of inferred template counts. A later analysis computed generation probabilities with a VDJ recombination model fitted to out-of-frame rearrangements, and checked the results against IGoR. A later analysis scored TCR-TCR, TCR-HLA and TCR-CMV co-occurrence with hypergeometric tests, applying a repertoire-size bias correction to TCR pairs. To estimate false discovery rates, a later analysis permuted the HLA or CMV assignments 20 times. A later analysis grouped co-occurring TCRs with DBSCAN, adding TCRdist sequence similarity when clustering within HLA-allele-positive subsets. Repertoires with fewer than 30,000 or more than 120,000 public chains, plus five repertoires with anomalous nucleotide sharing, were excluded from co-occurrence clustering. The table was pulled from immuneACCESS by TCRdb, which kept in-frame rearrangements only. Such tables lose some clones; where checked, under half of the loss comes from unresolved V genes, and the rest has no known cause. Clone size and the V and J calls come from that table; the DNA yielded D and trimming. The sample yields more than 85,000 clones; 75% to 85% were counted once. The ten most abundant clones make up 4% of the sample.

Remarks on this clone: Its cognate antigen has yet to be identified. It has no much larger one-base neighbor in the sample; base qualities were not kept.

The cohort was made up of approximately 700 healthy bone marrow donors. At the time of sampling, every cohort member was nominally healthy, though immune exposures that went unrecorded were likely present. The donor tested CMV seropositive and was one of the 289 seropositive cohort members. A peripheral blood sample was collected from each donor, and TCR beta sequencing was performed on peripheral blood mononuclear cells. Genomic DNA extraction from the blood cell samples was performed with the Qiagen DNeasy Blood Extraction Kit. This sequence was found in a woman between 45 and 65 years old in good health and CMV-seropositive. The rearranged segments are TRBV10-2 and TRBJ2-1; a stretch of 7 junction bases matches TRBD2. Sequenced input: PBMCs. The DNA sequence is TGCGCCAGCAGTGAACCGTTCCCGGGGAGGGGTTCCTACAATGAGCAGTTCTTC. Its coded protein is CASSEPFPGRGSYNEQFF.